This T cell receptor (beta chain) is from a study of TIL therapy for anti-PD-1-resistant metastatic lung cancer. Overall study findings and caveats: Treatment-naive, never-smoker and oncogene-addicted patients were overrepresented in this highly selected cohort. Compared with baseline intratumoral T cells, expanded TIL cultures were more clonal and less diverse (around 5.7% vs 31%).

The immunoSEQ assay was v3. Produced via immunoSEQ multiplex PCR; TCRdb's table is partial and in-frame only. The table lists about 6,300 clones, about 66% of them singletons. About this clone: Its antigen remains unidentified.

The CDR3 is made up of 17 amino acids. CDR1 and CDR2 from the germline V gene are SGHNT and YYREEE (reference sequence). V lost 0 bases, J lost 2 bases, and 10 bases stayed unmatched. Time point here: pre-treatment sample, taken before nivolumab and TIL therapy. Pleural nodules or supraclavicular lymph nodes made up most of the excised metastases sampled. Tumor harvest preceded PD-1/PD-L1 blockade, followed by nivolumab treatment. Patients were adults with stage 4 NSCLC. Specimen: tumor tissue, collected at baseline. V and J are TRBV5-4 and TRBJ2-7, with TRBD2 matching 8 bases. This clonotype was obtained from a person aged 25-80 years with non-small cell lung cancer. The CDR3 DNA reads TGTGCCAGCAGCTTGGGGCGGGACGGGAGGGCCCCCTACGAGCAGTACTTC. Residues: CASSLGRDGRAPYEQYF. Full variable domain (outside the CDR3, taken from reference TRBV5-4 and TRBJ2-7): ETGVTQSPTHLIKTRGQQVTLRCSSQSGHNTVSWYQQALGQGPQFIFQYYREEENGRGNFPPRFSGLQFPNYSSELNVNALELDDSALYLCASSLGRDGRAPYEQYFGPGTRLTVT.